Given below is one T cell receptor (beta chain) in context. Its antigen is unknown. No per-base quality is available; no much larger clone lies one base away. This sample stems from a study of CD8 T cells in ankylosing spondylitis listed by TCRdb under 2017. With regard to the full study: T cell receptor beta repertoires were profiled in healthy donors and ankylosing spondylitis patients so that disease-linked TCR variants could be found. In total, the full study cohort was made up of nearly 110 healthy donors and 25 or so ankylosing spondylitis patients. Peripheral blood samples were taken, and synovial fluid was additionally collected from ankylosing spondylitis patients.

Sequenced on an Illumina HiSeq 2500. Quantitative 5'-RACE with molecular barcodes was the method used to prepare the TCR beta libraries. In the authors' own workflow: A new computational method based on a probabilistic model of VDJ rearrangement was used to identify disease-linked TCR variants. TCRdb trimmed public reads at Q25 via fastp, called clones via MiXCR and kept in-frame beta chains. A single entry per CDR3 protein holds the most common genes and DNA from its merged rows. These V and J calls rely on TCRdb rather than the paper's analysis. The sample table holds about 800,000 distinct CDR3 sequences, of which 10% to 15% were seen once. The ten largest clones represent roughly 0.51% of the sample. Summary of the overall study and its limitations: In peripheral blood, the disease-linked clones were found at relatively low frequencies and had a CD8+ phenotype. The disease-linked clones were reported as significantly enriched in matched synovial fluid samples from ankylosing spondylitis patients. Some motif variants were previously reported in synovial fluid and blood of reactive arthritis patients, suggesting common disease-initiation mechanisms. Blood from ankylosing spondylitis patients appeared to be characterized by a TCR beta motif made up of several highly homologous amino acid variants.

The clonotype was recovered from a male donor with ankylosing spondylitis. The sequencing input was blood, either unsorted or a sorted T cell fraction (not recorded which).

The CDR3 reads as follows: CSATPAAGSPYEQYF. The nucleotide sequence is given as TGCAGTGCTACCCCCGCAGCGGGGTCTCCCTACGAGCAGTACTTC. The chain uses TRBV20-1 and TRBJ2-7, with TRBD2 identical over 7 junction bases. CDR1 and CDR2 are read off the germline V gene (reference sequence) as DFQATT and SNEGSKA. Spanning cysteine to phenylalanine, the CDR3 consists of 15 amino acids. The only DNA kept is the CDR3, 45 bases in frame from the first base. Here V drops 4 bases and J drops 2 bases, and the junction holds 11 bases not matched to any gene.